The present entry profiles one T cell receptor (beta chain) with its context. The target antigen is unknown. V was pared by 6 bases and J by 1 base, with 4 bases of the junction left unmatched. CDR1 and CDR2 from the germline V gene are MNHNS and SASEGT. The CDR3 contains 14 residues. This record belongs to a study of cytomegalovirus exposure and HLA in healthy donors. Regarding the study as a whole: Rarity held for most TCR sequences, but there were some public TCRs that occurred in many donors.

PCR involved 60 Vbeta and 13 Jbeta primers. The data were produced by immunoSEQ multiplex PCR, yet TCRdb's version contains in-frame clones alone and is incomplete. The table has roughly 120,000 clones, approximately 68% seen once; the top ten hold around 1.6%. The chain uses TRBV6-1 and TRBJ1-1, with 8 bases aligning to TRBD1. The sequence came from a man aged 25-40 years in good health and CMV-seropositive. The sequenced material came from PBMCs. The CDR3 sequence: CASSSGTGNTEAFF. CDR3 DNA sequence: TGTGCCAGCAGCTCCGGGACAGGGAACACTGAAGCTTTCTTT.